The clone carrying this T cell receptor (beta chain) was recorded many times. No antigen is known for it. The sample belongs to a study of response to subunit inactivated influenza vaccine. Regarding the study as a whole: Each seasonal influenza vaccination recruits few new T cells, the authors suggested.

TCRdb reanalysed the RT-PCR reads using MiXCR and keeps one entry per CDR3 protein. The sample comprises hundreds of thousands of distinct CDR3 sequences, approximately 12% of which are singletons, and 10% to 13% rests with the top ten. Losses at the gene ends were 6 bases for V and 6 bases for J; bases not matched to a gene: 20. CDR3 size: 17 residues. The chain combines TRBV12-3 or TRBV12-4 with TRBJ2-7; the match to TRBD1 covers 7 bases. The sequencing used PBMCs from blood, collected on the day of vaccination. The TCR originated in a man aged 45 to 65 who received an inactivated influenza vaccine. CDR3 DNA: TGTGCCAGCAGCGGAGGAATAGCCGGGACAGCTTTCCCCGAGCAGTACTTC. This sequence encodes CASSGGIAGTAFPEQYF.